This T cell receptor beta chain comes out of a study of blood T cell repertoires in COVID-19. Study background: Samples taken during acute and convalescent COVID-19 were collected in the United States, Italy and Spain.

V was shortened by 0 bases and J by 11 bases, with 13 bases between the two germline ends. The CDR3 is 13 amino acids. Per germline, CDR1 PRHDT and CDR2 FYEKMQ (reference sequence). Study processing details: Estimated nucleated cell counts came from reference gene primer amplification. Repertoires were generated with immunoSEQ multiplex PCR, while TCRdb's copy carries only in-frame clones and drops some. That table gives V, J and clone size, and the DNA gave D and trimming. The table includes about 200,000 clones, around nine tenths detected once. Specimen: peripheral blood. This receptor was obtained from a man aged 55 to 70 with active or convalescent COVID-19. The V and J genes are TRBV13 and TRBJ1-1, with D perhaps matching TRBD1 (6 bases). The CDR3 loop is CASSLGTGRKAFF. DNA of the CDR3: TGTGCCAGCAGCTTAGGGACAGGTCGGAAGGCTTTCTTT.